Listed below are T cell receptor beta chains from one sample, sequenced in a study of response to subunit inactivated influenza vaccine. Each CDR3 protein gets one entry after TCRdb re-called the RT-PCR reads with MiXCR. The sample includes hundreds of thousands of distinct CDR3 sequences, around 11% seen only once; the top ten take 11%. The same sample was also studied in work on T cells expressing NK-cell markers.

The sample was PBMCs from blood, taken on the day of vaccination. The receptor source for this set is a man in his forties or fifties who received an inactivated influenza vaccine. CDR3s include the opening cysteine and the closing phenylalanine or tryptophan. A D gene is named only where the DNA matches it firmly. Clone size is not always given. Where it is, it says once, few, many or a class for expanded clones.

TGTGCCACCGGGGGGCAGGTAGGAGAGACCCAGTACTTC | CATGGQVGETQYF | TRBJ2-5 | TRBV15 | - | -
TGCGCCAGCAGCCACGACAAGGGTCCCGTAGCTTTCTTT | CASSHDKGPVAFF | TRBJ1-1 | TRBV5-1 | - | many
TGTGCCAGCAGCTTGTGGGGGTCGGAGACCCAGTACTTC | CASSLWGSETQYF | TRBJ2-5 | TRBV7-9 | - | -
TGCGCCAGCAGCCAAGATGGACAGATGTTCACAGATACGCAGTATTTT | CASSQDGQMFTDTQYF | TRBJ2-3 | TRBV4-3 | - | -
TGTGCCAGCACCCCAGGTGATCAGCCCCAGCATTTT | CASTPGDQPQHF | TRBJ1-5 | TRBV2 | - | many
TGTGCCAGCAGAGGAGGGACGAACCTAGCCAAAAACATTCAGTACTTC | CASRGGTNLAKNIQYF | TRBJ2-4 | TRBV27 | - | few
TGTGCCAGCAGTCGACTCGGGACATCTAATGAAAAACTGTTTTTT | CASSRLGTSNEKLFF | TRBJ1-4 | TRBV6-2/TRBV6-3 | - | many
TGCAGCGCAGCCGGACAGGGGAACACCGGGGAGCTGTTTTTT | CSAAGQGNTGELFF | TRBJ2-2 | TRBV29-1 | TRBD1 | many
TGCAGTGCTAGCAGGGAGCGGACTGAAGCTTTCTTT | CSASRERTEAFF | TRBJ1-1 | TRBV20-1 | - | -
TGTGCCACCCGACTAGCCCAGCGGGGGCTCTACAATGAGCAGTTCTTC | CATRLAQRGLYNEQFF | TRBJ2-1 | TRBV24-1 | TRBD2 | few
TGTGCCAGCAGCCAGGGACTAGCGTCTTCCTACGAGCAGTACTTC | CASSQGLASSYEQYF | TRBJ2-7 | TRBV4-2 | TRBD2 | many
TGCGCCAGCAGCCAAGATCCTTTAGGGTCCTATAATTCACCCCTCCACTTT | CASSQDPLGSYNSPLHF | TRBJ1-6 | TRBV4-3 | - | -
TGTGCCAGCAGCTCCTTTCCGGGACAGAGCTCTGGAAACACCATATATTTT | CASSSFPGQSSGNTIYF | TRBJ1-3 | TRBV7-2 | TRBD1 | many
TGTGCCATCAGTGAGTTTCTGGGGGGGAATCAGCCCCAGCATTTT | CAISEFLGGNQPQHF | TRBJ1-5 | TRBV10-3 | - | many
TGTGCCAGCAGTGCACAGGGTTACGAGCAGTACTTC | CASSAQGYEQYF | TRBJ2-7 | TRBV6-5 | - | many
TGTGCCTGGGACCCTGACTCTGGAAACACCATATATTTT | CAWDPDSGNTIYF | TRBJ1-3 | TRBV30 | - | -
TGTGCCAGCAGCTTAGGGCGGACAGCGGGGATCTACGAGCAGTACTTC | CASSLGRTAGIYEQYF | TRBJ2-7 | TRBV7-2 | - | few
TGTGCCAGCAGCTTAGGTCTGGGGATGGTGGAGACCCAGTACTTC | CASSLGLGMVETQYF | TRBJ2-5 | TRBV7-9 | - | few
TGCGCCAGCAGACGTAGAGGACGGGGACAGGGGCGACAAGAGACCCAGTACTTC | CASRRRGRGQGRQETQYF | TRBJ2-5 | TRBV5-1 | TRBD1 | many
TGTGCCAGCAGTTTTGGGTTCGGCTCCTACGAGCAGTACTTC | CASSFGFGSYEQYF | TRBJ2-7 | TRBV28 | - | many